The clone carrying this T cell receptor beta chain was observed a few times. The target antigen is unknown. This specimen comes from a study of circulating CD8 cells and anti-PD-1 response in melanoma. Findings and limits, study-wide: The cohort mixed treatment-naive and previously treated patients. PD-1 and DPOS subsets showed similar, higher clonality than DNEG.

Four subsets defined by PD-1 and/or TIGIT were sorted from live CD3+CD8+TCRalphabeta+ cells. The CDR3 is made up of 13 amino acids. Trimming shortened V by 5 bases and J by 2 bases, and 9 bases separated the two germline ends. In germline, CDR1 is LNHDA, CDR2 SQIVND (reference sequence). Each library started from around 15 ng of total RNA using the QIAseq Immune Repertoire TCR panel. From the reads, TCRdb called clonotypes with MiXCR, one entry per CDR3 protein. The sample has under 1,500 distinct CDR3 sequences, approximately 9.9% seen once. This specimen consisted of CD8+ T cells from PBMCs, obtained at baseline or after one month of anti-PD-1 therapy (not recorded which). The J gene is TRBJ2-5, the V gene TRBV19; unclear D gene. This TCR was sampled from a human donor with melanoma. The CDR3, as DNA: TGTGCCAGTAGTTTGGCAGCACAAGAGACCCAGTACTTC. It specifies CASSLAAQETQYF. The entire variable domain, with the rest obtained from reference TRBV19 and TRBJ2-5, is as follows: DGGITQSPKYLFRKEGQNVTLSCEQNLNHDAMYWYRQDPGQGLRLIYYSQIVNDFQKGDIAEGYSVSREKKESFPLTVTSAQKNPTAFYLCASSLAAQETQYFGPGTRLLVL.